What follows are 8 T cell receptor beta chains derived from one specimen sequenced in a study of blood T cell repertoires in COVID-19. Using immunoSEQ multiplex PCR, the repertoire was profiled, and TCRdb retains in-frame clones only, with some absent. Here the sample spans 150,000 to 200,000 clones, less than 90% being singletons. The sequenced sample was peripheral blood. The receptors shown here come from a woman between 65 and 79 years old with COVID-19, enrolled during active disease.

V and J are TRBV2 and TRBJ1-1, with D hard to call. The CDR3 loop spans 14 amino acids. The V end lost 6 bases, the J end lost 1 base, and 12 bases lay between the germline ends. From germline, CDR1 is SNHLY and CDR2 FYNNEI. The CDR3 region is CASRLNNRNTEAFF. The DNA of the CDR3 is TGTGCCAGCAGGCTAAACAACAGGAACACTGAAGCTTTCTTT. Using reference TRBV2 and TRBJ1-1 for the parts outside the CDR3, the full variable domain is EPEVTQTPSHQVTQMGQEVILRCVPISNHLYFYWYRQILGQKVEFLVSFYNNEISEKSEIFDDQFSVERPDGSNFTLKIRSTKLEDSAMYFCASRLNNRNTEAFFGQGTRLTVV.

This chain connects TRBV21-1 to TRBJ2-7; the listed D gene, TRBD1, was not tested against the DNA. TRBV21-1 is a documented pseudogene. CDR3 length: 15 residues. CDR3 region: CASSKRGTGSDEQYF. The CDR3 nucleotides read TGTGCCAGCAGCAAACGGGGGACAGGGTCGGACGAGCAGTACTTC.

This clone was seen only once. The chain joins TRBV2 to TRBJ2-1, with D possibly TRBD1 on 5 matching bases. V lost 5 bases, J lost 1 base, and 12 bases lay in between. Germline V CDR1 and CDR2: SNHLY, FYNNEI. The CDR3 sequence is 15 residues long. In DNA, the CDR3 is TGTGCCAGCAGTTCAGGGCCTGATTCCTACAATGAGCAGTTCTTC. It translates to CASSSGPDSYNEQFF.

The chain employs TRBV7-9 and TRBJ1-1; 7 bases line up with TRBD1. This CDR3 has 16 residues. Germline V gene sequence: CDR1 SEHNR, CDR2 FQNEAQ (reference sequence). V was pared by 1 base and J by 5 bases, with 10 bases of the junction left unmatched. The chain's CDR3 is CASSLETGFLPTEAFF. The DNA of the CDR3 is TGTGCCAGCAGCTTAGAGACAGGGTTCTTACCGACTGAAGCTTTCTTT. The whole variable domain, remainder taken from reference TRBV7-9 and TRBJ1-1, is DTGVSQNPRHKITKRGQNVTFRCDPISEHNRLYWYRQTLGQGPEFLTYFQNEAQLEKSRLLSDRFSAERPKGSFSTLEIQRTEQGDSAMYLCASSLETGFLPTEAFFGQGTRLTVV.

About this clone itself: The same CDR3 arises from other DNA sequences in this sample as well. This sequence joins TRBV18 and TRBJ1-6, with D hard to call. From germline, CDR1 is KGHSH and CDR2 LQKENI. Trimming removed 3 bases at V and 6 bases at J, with 6 bases between. The CDR3 has 13 residues. CDR3 loop: CASSPSFNSPLHF. The CDR3 bases are TGTGCCAGCTCACCCTCGTTTAATTCACCCCTCCACTTT.

The J gene is TRBJ1-6, the V gene TRBV11-2; 9 bases line up with TRBD1. This CDR3 is built from 18 residues. Germline V gives CDR1 SGHAT, CDR2 FQNNGV. Losses at the gene ends were 0 bases for V and 10 bases for J; bases not matched to a gene: 13. The CDR3 sequence: CASSLDRPRGQGRSPLHF. CDR3 nucleotides: TGTGCCAGCAGCTTAGATAGGCCCCGAGGACAGGGGAGGTCACCCCTCCACTTT.

The chain is built from TRBV6-4 and TRBJ2-7; D is unclear. V lost 5 bases to trimming and J lost 4 bases, with 9 bases between them. Germline V gene data show CDR1 as MRHNA and CDR2 as SNTAGT. The CDR3 is 12 residues long. DNA of the CDR3: TGTGCCAGCAGTCATACAGATTACGAGCAGTACGTC. As protein: CASSHTDYEQYV.

The V call is TRBV5-1, the J call TRBJ1-1; a possible D gene is TRBD1 (6 bases). Between the trimmed V and J ends, which lost 0 bases and 3 bases, there was a span of 9 bases. CDR3 length: 14 residues. The germline V gene has CDR1 SGHRS and CDR2 YFSETQ. The CDR3: CASSLDYRDTEAFF. In DNA form, the CDR3 reads TGCGCCAGCAGCTTGGATTACAGGGACACTGAAGCTTTCTTT.